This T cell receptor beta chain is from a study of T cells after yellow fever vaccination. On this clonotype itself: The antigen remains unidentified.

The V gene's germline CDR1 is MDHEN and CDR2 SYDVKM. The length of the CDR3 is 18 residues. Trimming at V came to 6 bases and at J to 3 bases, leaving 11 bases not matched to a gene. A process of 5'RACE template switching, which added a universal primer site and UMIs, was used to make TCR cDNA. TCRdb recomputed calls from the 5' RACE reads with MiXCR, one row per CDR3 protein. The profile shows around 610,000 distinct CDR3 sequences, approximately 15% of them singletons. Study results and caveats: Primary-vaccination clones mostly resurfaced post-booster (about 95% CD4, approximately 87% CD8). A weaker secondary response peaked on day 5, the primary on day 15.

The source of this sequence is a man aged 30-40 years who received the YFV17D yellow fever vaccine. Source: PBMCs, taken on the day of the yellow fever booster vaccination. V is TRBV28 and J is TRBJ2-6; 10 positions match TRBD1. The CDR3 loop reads CASSRRQGARSGANVLTF. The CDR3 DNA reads TGTGCCAGCAGCCGGCGACAGGGGGCGCGAAGTGGGGCCAACGTCCTGACTTTC.